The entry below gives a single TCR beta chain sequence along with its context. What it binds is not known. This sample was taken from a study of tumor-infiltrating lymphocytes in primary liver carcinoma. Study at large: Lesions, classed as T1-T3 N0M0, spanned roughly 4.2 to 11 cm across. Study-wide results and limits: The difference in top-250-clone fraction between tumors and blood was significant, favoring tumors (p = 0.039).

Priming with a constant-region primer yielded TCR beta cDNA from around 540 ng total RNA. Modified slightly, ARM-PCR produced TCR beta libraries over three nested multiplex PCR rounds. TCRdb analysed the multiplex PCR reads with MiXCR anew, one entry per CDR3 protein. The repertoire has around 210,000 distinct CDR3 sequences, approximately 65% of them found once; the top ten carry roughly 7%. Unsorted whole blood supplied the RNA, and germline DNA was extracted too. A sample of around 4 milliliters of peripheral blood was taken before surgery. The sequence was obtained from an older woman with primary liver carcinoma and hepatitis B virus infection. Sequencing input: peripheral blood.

CDR3 loop: CASTLSGTYQETQYF. The CDR3 DNA follows: TGCGCCAGCACCCTTAGCGGGACGTACCAAGAGACCCAGTACTTC. The genes are TRBV5-1 and TRBJ2-5; 8 nucleotides agree with TRBD2. Germline lookup yields CDR1 SGHRS and CDR2 YFSETQ. The ends lost 6 bases at V and 0 bases at J; junction bases unmatched: 7. This CDR3 spans 15 amino acids.